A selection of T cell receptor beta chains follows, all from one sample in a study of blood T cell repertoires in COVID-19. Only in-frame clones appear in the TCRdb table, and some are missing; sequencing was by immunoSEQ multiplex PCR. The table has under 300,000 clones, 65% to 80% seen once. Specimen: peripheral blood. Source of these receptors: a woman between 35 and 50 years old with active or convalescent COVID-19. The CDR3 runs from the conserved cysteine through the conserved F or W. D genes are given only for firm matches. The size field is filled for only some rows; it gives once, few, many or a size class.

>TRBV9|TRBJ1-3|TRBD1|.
CASSVDRGPLWKHHIF
TGTGCCAGCAGCGTCGACAGGGGGCCTCTCTGGAAACACCATATATTT
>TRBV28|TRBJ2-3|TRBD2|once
CASTVYGGGDTQYF
TGTGCCAGCACGGTTTACGGGGGAGGGGATACGCAGTATTTT
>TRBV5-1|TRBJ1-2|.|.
CASRPDKGYGYTF
TGCGCCAGCAGGCCTGACAAGGGGTATGGCTACACCTTC
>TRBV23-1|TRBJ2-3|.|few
CASSPEPAGGTDTQYF
TGCGCCAGCAGCCCGGAACCGGCAGGGGGCACAGATACGCAGTATTTT
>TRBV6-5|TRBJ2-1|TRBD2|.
CASSYPGTSFNEQFF
TGTGCCAGCAGTTACCCTGGGACTAGCTTTAATGAGCAGTTCTTC
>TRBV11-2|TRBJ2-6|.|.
CATARGRGPGANVLTF
TGTGCCACGGCGAGGGGGCGGGGACCTGGGGCCAACGTCCTGACTTTC
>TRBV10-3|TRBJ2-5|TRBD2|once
CAIRASGGSQETQYF
TGTGCCATCAGGGCTAGCGGGGGGTCCCAAGAGACCCAGTACTTC
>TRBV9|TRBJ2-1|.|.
CASSVASYNEQFF
TGTGCCAGCAGCGTAGCGTCTTACAATGAGCAGTTCTTC
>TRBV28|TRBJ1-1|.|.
CASSPIFRVRVANTEAFF
TGTGCCAGCAGTCCGATATTCCGGGTACGGGTCGCGAACACTGAAGCTTTCTTT
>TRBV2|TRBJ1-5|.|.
CASRGQGGQPQHF
TGTGCCAGCAGGGGGCAGGGTGGCCAGCCCCAGCATTTT
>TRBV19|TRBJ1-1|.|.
CASSPGWGLLNTEAFF
TGTGCCAGTAGTCCCGGATGGGGGCTTCTGAACACTGAAGCTTTCTTT
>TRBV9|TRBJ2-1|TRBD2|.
CASSHRDYQDNEQFF
TGTGCCAGCAGCCACCGGGACTACCAAGACAATGAGCAGTTCTTC
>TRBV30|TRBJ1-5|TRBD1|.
CAWNYRGSNQPQHF
TGTGCCTGGAATTACAGGGGCAGCAATCAGCCCCAGCATTTT
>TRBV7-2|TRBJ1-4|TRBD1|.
CASSLDRANEKLFF
TGTGCCAGCAGCTTGGACAGGGCTAATGAAAAACTGTTTTTT
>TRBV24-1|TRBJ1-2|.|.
CATSDSGHGYTF
TGTGCCACCAGTGATTCTGGGCATGGCTACACCTTC
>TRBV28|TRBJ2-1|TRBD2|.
CASRLPGLAVYNEQFF
TGTGCCAGCAGACTCCCGGGACTAGCGGTCTACAATGAGCAGTTCTTC
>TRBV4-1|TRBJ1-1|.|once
CASSQETGNTEAFF
TGCGCCAGCAGCCAAGAGACAGGGAACACTGAAGCTTTCTTT
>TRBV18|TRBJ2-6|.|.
CASSPKAGVGSGANVLTF
TGTGCCAGCTCACCTAAGGCAGGGGTGGGCTCTGGGGCCAACGTCCTGACTTTC
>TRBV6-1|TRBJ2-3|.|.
CASSEAAAGRSTDTQYF
TGTGCCAGCAGTGAAGCTGCGGCGGGTCGTAGCACAGATACGCAGTATTTT
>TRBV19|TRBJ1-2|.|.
CASRRGAQANYGYTF
TGTGCCAGTAGGCGTGGGGCGCAAGCTAACTATGGCTACACCTTC
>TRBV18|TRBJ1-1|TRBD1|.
CASSPSQGAVTEAFF
TGTGCCAGCTCCCCGTCACAGGGGGCTGTCACTGAAGCTTTCTTT
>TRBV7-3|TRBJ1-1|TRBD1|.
CASSTHPTGAEAFF
TGTGCCAGCAGCACCCACCCAACAGGGGCTGAAGCTTTCTTT
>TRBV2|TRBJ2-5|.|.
CASSEPQAGGAETQYF
TGTGCCAGCAGTGAACCCCAAGCCGGGGGAGCAGAGACCCAGTACTTC
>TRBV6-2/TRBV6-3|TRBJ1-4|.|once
CASSYSREGKLFF
TGTGCCAGCAGTTACTCACGGGAGGGAAAACTGTTTTTT
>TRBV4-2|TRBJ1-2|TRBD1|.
CASSQEGTGRRYGYTF
TGTGCCAGCAGCCAAGAAGGGACAGGACGAAGATATGGCTACACCTTC
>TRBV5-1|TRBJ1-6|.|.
CASSSGENNSPLHF
TGCGCCAGCAGCTCCGGAGAGAATAATTCACCCCTCCACTTT
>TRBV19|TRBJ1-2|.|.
CATDAAGRRGGYTF
TGTGCCACCGACGCGGCAGGCCGACGGGGGGGCTACACCTTC
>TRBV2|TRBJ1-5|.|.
CASSETRLPAQHF
TGTGCCAGCAGTGAAACACGCCTCCCTGCCCAGCATTTT
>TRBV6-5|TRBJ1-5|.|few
CASSRRPGDQPQHF
TGTGCCAGCAGTCGACGTCCCGGGGATCAGCCCCAGCATTTT
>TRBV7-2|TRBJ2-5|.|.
CASSREPRPQETQYF
TGTGCCAGCAGCCGGGAACCTAGGCCTCAAGAGACCCAGTACTTC
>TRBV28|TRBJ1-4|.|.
CASSPLDEKLFF
TGTGCCAGCAGTCCCCTAGACGAAAAACTGTTTTTT
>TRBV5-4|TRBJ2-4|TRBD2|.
CASTQGSGGSLAKNIQYF
TGTGCCAGCACCCAAGGTAGCGGGGGTTCCTTAGCCAAAAACATTCAGTACTTC
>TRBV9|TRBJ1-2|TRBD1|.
CASSVVGTGDGYTF
TGTGCCAGCAGCGTAGTTGGGACAGGGGACGGCTACACCTTC
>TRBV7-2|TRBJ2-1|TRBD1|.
CASSWAGTGANNEQFF
TGTGCCAGCAGCTGGGCCGGGACAGGGGCCAACAATGAGCAGTTCTTC
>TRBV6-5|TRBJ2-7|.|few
CASTSGLSYEQYF
TGTGCCAGCACCTCAGGGTTATCCTACGAGCAGTACTTC
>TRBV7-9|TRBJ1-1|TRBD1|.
CASSLANRGLTEAFF
TGTGCCAGCAGCTTAGCAAACAGGGGGCTTACTGAAGCTTTCTTT
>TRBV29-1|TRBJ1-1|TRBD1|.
CSAVLTGVVNTEAFF
TGCAGCGCAGTTTTAACAGGGGTGGTGAACACTGAAGCTTTCTTT
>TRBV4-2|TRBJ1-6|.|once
CASSQDYRDSPLHF
TGTGCCAGCAGCCAAGATTACAGGGATTCACCCCTCCACTTT
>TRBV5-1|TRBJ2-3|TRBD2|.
CATKGLAGGPGDTQYF
TGCGCCACCAAGGGACTAGCGGGGGGGCCGGGAGATACGCAGTATTTT
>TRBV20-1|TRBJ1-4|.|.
CSASSGAGHEKLFF
TGCAGTGCTAGTTCTGGGGCCGGTCATGAAAAACTGTTTTTT
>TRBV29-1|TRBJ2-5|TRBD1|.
CSVRETGEETQYF
TGCAGCGTTAGGGAAACAGGGGAGGAGACCCAGTACTTC
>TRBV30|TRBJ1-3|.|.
CAWRDVGGSGNTIYF
TGTGCCTGGAGAGACGTAGGGGGCTCTGGAAACACCATATATTTT
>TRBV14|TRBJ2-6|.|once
CASSLYRGPGANVLTF
TGTGCCAGCAGCCTGTATCGGGGTCCTGGGGCCAACGTCCTGACTTTC
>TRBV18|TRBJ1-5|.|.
CASSPGGGNQPQHF
TGTGCCAGCTCACCAGGGGGGGGCAATCAGCCCCAGCATTTT
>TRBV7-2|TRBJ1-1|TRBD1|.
CASSLVTGVNTEAFF
TGTGCCAGCAGCTTAGTTACAGGGGTGAACACTGAAGCTTTCTTT
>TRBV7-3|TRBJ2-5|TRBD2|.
CASSPGTSEGETQYF
TGTGCCAGCAGCCCTGGGACTAGCGAAGGGGAGACCCAGTACTTC
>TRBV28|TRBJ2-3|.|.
CASSLTTDTQYF
TGTGCCAGCAGTTTGACAACAGATACGCAGTATTTT
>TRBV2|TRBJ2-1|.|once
CASSEAPLGDPYNEQFF
TGTGCCAGCAGTGAAGCCCCACTCGGTGATCCCTACAATGAGCAGTTCTTC
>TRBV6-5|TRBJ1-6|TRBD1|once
CASGSGTASPLHF
TGTGCCAGCGGGTCCGGGACAGCTTCACCCCTCCACTTT
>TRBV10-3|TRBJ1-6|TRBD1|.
CAISESGQGANSPLHF
TGTGCCATCAGTGAGTCGGGCCAGGGGGCTAATTCACCCCTCCACTTT
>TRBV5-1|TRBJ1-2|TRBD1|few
CASSLVGDSQAYGYTF
TGCGCCAGCAGCTTGGTGGGGGACAGCCAAGCCTATGGCTACACCTTC
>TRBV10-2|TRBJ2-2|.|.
CASSAGAGELFF
TGCGCCAGCAGTGCCGGGGCCGGGGAGCTGTTTTTT
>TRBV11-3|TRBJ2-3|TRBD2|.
CASSPGLAGVTDTQYF
TGTGCCAGCAGCCCAGGACTAGCGGGGGTCACAGATACGCAGTATTTT
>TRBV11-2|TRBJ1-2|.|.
CASSLETGTGYTF
TGTGCCAGCAGCTTAGAAACAGGCACCGGCTACACCTTC
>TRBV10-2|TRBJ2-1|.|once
CASSADGYEQFF
TGCGCCAGCAGCGCCGATGGCTATGAGCAGTTCTTC
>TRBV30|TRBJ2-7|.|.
CAWTRRGVDEQYF
TGTGCCTGGACCCGCCGGGGAGTGGACGAGCAGTACTTC
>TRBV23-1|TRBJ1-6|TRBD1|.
CASSQGDRLKENDSPLHF
TGCGCCAGCAGTCAGGGGGACAGGTTAAAAGAGAATGATTCACCCCTCCACTTT
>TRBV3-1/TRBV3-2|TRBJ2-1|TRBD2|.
CASSQSTAGTEFF
TGTGCCAGCAGCCAAAGCACAGCGGGGACCGAGTTCTTC
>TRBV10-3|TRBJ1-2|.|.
CAISGRDTDNYGYTF
TGTGCCATCAGTGGCCGGGACACAGATAACTATGGCTACACCTTC
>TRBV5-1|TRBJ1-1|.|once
CASSQGTEAFF
TGCGCCAGCAGCCAGGGGACTGAAGCTTTCTTT